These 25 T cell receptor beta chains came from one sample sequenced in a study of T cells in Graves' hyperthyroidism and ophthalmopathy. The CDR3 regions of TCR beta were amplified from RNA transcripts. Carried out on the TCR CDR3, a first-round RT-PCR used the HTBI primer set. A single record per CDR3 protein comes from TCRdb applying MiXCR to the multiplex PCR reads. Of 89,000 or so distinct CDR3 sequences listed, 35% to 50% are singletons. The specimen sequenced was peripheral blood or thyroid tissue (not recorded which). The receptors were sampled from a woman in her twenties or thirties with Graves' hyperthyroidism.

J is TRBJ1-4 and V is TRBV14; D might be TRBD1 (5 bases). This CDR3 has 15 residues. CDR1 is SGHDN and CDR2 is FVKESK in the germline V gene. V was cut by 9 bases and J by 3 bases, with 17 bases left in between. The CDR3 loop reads CASNRGVGANEKLFF. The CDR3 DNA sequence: TGTGCCAGTAACCGGGGGGTCGGAGCTAATGAAAAACTGTTTTTT. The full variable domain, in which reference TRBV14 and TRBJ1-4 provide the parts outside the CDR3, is EAGVTQFPSHSVIEKGQTVTLRCDPISGHDNLYWYRRVMGKEIKFLLHFVKESKQDESGMPNNRFLAERTGGTYSTLKVQPAELEDSGVYFCASNRGVGANEKLFFGSGTQLSVL.

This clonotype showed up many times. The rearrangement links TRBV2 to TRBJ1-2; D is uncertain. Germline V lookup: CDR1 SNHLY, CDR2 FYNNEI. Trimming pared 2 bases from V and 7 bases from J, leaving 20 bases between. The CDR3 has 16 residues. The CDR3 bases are TGTGCCAGCAGTGAAAGGGTTTCGCGGAAAGTTACTGGCTACACCTTC. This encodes CASSERVSRKVTGYTF.

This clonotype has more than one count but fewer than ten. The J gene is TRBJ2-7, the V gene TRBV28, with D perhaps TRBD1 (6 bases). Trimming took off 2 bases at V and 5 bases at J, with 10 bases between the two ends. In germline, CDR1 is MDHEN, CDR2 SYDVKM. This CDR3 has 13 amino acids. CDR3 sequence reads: CASSLLYRDEQYF. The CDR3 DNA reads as TGTGCCAGCAGTTTACTCTACAGGGACGAGCAGTACTTC.

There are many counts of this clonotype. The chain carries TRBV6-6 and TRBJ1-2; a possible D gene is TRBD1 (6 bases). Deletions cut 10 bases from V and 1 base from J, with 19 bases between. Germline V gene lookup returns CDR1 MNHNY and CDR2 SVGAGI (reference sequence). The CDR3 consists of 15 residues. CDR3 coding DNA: TGTGCCACCCTCGGGCCCAGGGGATTTAACTATGGCTACACCTTC. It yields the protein CATLGPRGFNYGYTF.

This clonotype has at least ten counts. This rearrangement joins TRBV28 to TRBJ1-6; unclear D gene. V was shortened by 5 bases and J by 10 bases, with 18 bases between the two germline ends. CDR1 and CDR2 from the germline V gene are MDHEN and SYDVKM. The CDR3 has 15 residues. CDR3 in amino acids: CASSPPRLVSSPLHF. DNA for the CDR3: TGTGCCAGCAGTCCGCCTAGACTGGTTTCATCACCCCTCCACTTT.

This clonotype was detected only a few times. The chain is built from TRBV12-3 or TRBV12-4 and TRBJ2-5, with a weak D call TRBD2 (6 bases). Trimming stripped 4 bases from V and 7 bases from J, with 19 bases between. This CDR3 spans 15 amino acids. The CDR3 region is CASSSQDYFGTTQYF. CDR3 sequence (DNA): TGTGCCAGCAGTTCACAGGACTACTTCGGAACGACCCAGTACTTC.

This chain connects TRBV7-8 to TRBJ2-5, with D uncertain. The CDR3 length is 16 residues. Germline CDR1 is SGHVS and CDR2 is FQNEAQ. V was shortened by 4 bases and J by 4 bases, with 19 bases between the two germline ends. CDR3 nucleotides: TGTGCCAGCAGCTGGCAGCGTTTCGAGCTACGAGAGACCCAGTACTTC. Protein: CASSWQRFELRETQYF.

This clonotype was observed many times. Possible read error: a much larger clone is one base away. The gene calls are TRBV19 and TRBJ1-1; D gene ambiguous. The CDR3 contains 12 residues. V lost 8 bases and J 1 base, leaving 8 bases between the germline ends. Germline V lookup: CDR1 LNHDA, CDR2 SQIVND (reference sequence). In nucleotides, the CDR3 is TGTGCCAGTGGTGGACGGAACACTGAAGCTTTCTTT. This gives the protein CASGGRNTEAFF.

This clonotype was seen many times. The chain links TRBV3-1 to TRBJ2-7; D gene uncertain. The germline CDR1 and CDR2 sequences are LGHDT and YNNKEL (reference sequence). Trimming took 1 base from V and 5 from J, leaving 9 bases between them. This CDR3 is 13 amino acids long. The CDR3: CASSQGYRHEQYF. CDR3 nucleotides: TGTGCCAGCAGCCAAGGATACAGACACGAGCAGTACTTC.

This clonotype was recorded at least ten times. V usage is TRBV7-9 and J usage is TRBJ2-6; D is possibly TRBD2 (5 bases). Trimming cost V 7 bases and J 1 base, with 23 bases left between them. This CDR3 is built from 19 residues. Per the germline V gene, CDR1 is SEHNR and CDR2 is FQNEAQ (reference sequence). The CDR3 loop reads CASTIHEITSMSGANVLTF. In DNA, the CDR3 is TGTGCCAGCACAATACACGAGATTACTAGTATGTCTGGGGCCAACGTCCTGACTTTC.

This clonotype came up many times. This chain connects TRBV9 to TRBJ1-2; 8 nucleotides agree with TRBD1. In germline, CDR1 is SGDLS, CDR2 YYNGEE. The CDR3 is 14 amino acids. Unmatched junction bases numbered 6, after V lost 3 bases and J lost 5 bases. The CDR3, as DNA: TGTGCCAGCAGCGCCACGGACAGGGAGTATGGCTACACCTTC. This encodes CASSATDREYGYTF.

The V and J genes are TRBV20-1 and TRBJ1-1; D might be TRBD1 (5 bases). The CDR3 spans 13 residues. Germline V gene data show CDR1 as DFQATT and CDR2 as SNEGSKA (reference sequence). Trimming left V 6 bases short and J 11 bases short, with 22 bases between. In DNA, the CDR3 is TGCAGTGCCCGGTGGGGGTCCCCCCCTGGGGCTTTCTTT. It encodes CSARWGSPPGAFF.

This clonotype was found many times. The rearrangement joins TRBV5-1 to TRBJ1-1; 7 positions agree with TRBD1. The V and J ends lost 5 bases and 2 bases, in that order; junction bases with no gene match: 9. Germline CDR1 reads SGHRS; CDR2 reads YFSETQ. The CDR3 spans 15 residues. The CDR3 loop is CASRYHDRENTEAFF. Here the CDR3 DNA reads TGCGCCAGCAGATACCATGACAGGGAAAACACTGAAGCTTTCTTT.

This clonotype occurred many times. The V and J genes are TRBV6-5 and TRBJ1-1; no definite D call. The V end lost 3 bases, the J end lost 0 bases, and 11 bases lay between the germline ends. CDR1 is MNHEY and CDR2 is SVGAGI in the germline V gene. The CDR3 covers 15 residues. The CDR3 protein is CASSYYQDLNTEAFF. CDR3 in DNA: TGTGCCAGCAGTTATTACCAGGACTTGAACACTGAAGCTTTCTTT.

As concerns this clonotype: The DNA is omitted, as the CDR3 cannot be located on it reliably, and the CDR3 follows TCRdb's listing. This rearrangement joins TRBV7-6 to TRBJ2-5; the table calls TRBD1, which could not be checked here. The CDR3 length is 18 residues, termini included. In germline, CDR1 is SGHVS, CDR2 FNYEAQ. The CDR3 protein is CASSFYICSASSPETQYF.

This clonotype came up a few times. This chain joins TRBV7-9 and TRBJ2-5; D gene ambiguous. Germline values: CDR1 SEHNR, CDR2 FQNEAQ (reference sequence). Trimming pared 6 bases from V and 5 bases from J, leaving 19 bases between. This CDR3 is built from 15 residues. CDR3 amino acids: CASRLLGNTGETQYF. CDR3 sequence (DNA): TGTGCCAGCAGACTCCTGGGGAACACCGGGGAGACCCAGTACTTC.

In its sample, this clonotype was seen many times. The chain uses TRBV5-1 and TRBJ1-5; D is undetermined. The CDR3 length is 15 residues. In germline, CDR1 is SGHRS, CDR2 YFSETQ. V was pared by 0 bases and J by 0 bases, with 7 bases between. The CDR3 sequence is CASSLEGNSNQPQHF. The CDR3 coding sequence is TGCGCCAGCAGCTTGGAGGGAAATAGCAATCAGCCCCAGCATTTT.

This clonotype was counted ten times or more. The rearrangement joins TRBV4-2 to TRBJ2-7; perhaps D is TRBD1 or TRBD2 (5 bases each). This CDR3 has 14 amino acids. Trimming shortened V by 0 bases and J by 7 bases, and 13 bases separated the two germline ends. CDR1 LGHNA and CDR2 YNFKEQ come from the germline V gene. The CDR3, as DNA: TGTGCCAGCAGCCAAGATCAACTAGGGGCTGAGCAGTACTTC. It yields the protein CASSQDQLGAEQYF.

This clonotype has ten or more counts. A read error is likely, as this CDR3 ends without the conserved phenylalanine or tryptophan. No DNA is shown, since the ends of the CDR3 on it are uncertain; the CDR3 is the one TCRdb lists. The CDR3 is CASRAYGT. V and J are TRBV11-2 and TRBJ2-7; the table's D call TRBD1 went unverified against the DNA. The CDR3 has 8 residues if both end residues are counted. Germline V gene data show CDR1 as SGHAT and CDR2 as FQNNGV.

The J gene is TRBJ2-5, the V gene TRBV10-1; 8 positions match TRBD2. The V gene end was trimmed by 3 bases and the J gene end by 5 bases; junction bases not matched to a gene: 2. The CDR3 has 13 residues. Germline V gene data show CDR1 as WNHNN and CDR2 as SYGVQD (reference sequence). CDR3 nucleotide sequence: TGCGCCAGCAGTGAAAGCGGGAGTGAGACCCAGTACTTC. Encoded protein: CASSESGSETQYF.

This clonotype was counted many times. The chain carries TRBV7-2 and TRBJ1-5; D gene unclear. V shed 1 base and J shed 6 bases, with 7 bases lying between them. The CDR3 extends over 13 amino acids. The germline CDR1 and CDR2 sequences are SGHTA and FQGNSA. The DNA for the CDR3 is TGTGCCAGCAGCTTAGAGAGCGGTCAGCCCCAGCATTTT. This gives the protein CASSLESGQPQHF. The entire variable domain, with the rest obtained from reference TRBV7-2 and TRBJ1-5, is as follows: GAGVSQSPSNKVTEKGKDVELRCDPISGHTALYWYRQSLGQGLEFLIYFQGNSAPDKSGLPSDRFSAERTGGSVSTLTIQRTQQEDSAVYLCASSLESGQPQHFGDGTRLSIL.

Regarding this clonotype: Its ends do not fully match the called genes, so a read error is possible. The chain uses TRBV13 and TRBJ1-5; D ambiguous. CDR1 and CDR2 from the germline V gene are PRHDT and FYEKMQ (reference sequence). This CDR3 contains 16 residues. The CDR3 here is CAGSLGLTSRDQPRHF. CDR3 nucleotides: TGTGCCGGCAGCTTAGGTCTAACCTCACGGGATCAGCCCCGGCATTTT.

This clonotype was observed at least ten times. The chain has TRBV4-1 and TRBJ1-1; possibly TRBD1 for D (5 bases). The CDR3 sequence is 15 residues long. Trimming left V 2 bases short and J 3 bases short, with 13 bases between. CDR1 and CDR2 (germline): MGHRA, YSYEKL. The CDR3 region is CASSQLYGGDTEAFF. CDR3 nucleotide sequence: TGCGCCAGCAGCCAACTCTACGGGGGTGACACTGAAGCTTTCTTT.

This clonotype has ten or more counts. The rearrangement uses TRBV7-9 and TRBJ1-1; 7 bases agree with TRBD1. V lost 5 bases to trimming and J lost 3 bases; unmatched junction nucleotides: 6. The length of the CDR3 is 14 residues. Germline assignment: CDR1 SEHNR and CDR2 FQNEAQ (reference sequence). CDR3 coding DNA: TGTGCCAGCAGCGGGCAGGGGGGACACACTGAAGCTTTCTTT. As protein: CASSGQGGHTEAFF.

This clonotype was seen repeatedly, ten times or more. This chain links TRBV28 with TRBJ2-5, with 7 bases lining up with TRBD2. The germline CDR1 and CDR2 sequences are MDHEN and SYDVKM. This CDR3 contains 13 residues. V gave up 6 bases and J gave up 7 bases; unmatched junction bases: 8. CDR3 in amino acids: CASRRTGGGTQYF. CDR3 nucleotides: TGTGCCAGCAGACGGACGGGAGGCGGGACCCAGTACTTC. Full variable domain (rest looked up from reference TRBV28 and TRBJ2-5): DVKVTQSSRYLVKRTGEKVFLECVQDMDHENMFWYRQDPGLGLRLIYFSYDVKMKEKGDIPEGYSVSREKKERFSLILESASTNQTSMYLCASRRTGGGTQYFGPGTRLLVL.